This record looks at one TCR beta chain sequence and its context. The target of this receptor is not known. No base-level quality is on record; no much larger clone is a single base apart. The time point label on this specimen signifies: after trial treatment. This specimen's treatment or condition label, per the study, means: LDRT plus nivolumab, ipilimumab, low-dose cyclophosphamide and aspirin (RACIN trial). Donors were enrolled in RACIN, a single-arm phase I dose-escalation trial combining nivolumab, ipilimumab, aspirin, low-dose cyclophosphamide and low-dose radiotherapy. Eligible patients had advanced, TIL-negative solid tumors. TCRdb lists the instrument as Illumina HiSeq 2500. First-strand cDNA was synthesized using Superscript III and a set of TRAV- and TRBV-specific primers, so that both TCRalpha and TCRbeta chains were covered. TCRs were amplified for about 18 PCR cycles with Phusion, using a constant-region primer paired with the adapter attached to the V primers. Amplification of the isolated mRNA was done with the MessageAmp II aRNA Amplification Kit, which involved a roughly 17-hour in vitro transcription at 37 degrees C. The Dynabeads mRNA DIRECT Purification Kit was used to isolate the mRNA for TCR sequencing. Indexed Illumina adapters were added in a second Phusion PCR of approximately 27 cycles, after which AMPure XP beads were used to purify the products. The authors' pipeline ran thus. Using custom Perl scripts, TCR sequences encoding the same protein were pooled, out-of-frame sequences were removed, and the abundance of each clonotype was computed. The analysis excluded TCR sequences that were supported by just one read. Among the metrics used to describe the repertoires were Shannon entropy, Gini index, clonality, richness, and the frequency of TCRs shared between repertoires. TCRdb took the public reads, trimmed them with fastp at Q25, ran MiXCR for clone calling and kept in-frame beta chains. Rows matching on CDR3 protein sequence are summarized as one entry with the most common DNA and genes. Here the V and J calls rest on TCRdb's processing, not on the authors' analysis. Recorded for this sample are about 84,000 distinct CDR3 sequences; 15% to 20% of them occurred a single time. About 1.3% of the sample lies in the top ten.

This specimen belongs to a study of low-dose radiotherapy and immunotherapy resistance in tumors (dated 2022 in TCRdb). Study-wide context: In Cohort 1, 0.5 Gy per fraction was delivered every 2 weeks, and a total PTV dose of 6.5 Gy was prescribed. Patients in Cohort 2 were given 1 Gy per fraction every two weeks, for a total of 13 Gy across 26 weeks. Patients were given nivolumab as a 240 mg flat dose every two weeks and ipilimumab at 1 mg/kg every six weeks, with both drugs delivered intravenously. Cyclophosphamide 200 mg/m2 was administered intravenously every two weeks, one day before each radiation and immunotherapy administration. Patients took aspirin 300 mg orally once daily for four cycles, starting on cycle 1 day 1. The trial did not randomize participants into treatment groups. Eight patients were included in the translational analysis: three from the first dose cohort and the first five from the second dose cohort.

According to the germline V gene, CDR1 reads SGHDT and CDR2 reads YYEEEE. The CDR3 measures 14 amino acids from cysteine to phenylalanine. The retained sequence is limited to the CDR3, 42 bases, with the frame set at the first base. V is trimmed back by 0 bases and J by 7 bases, and the junction contains 0 bases that no gene match accounts for. The TCR comes from a male donor with prostate cancer. The chain joins TRBV5-6 to TRBJ2-1; the central 11 bases match TRBD2. The sequenced sample was PBMCs, obtained after low-dose radiotherapy plus immunotherapy. Here the CDR3 is given as CASSLGLAGNEQFF. The bases are TGTGCCAGCAGCTTGGGACTAGCGGGGAATGAGCAGTTCTTC.